A single sample gave rise to the 18 T cell receptor beta chains below, sequenced in a study of PD-1 blockade in mismatch repair-deficient tumors. Profiling relied on immunoSEQ multiplex PCR, and the TCRdb table lists in-frame clones only, not all of them. The top ten clones hold 4.5% to 7% of a sample with around 68,000 clones, 70% to 85% of them seen once. Sequenced material: peripheral blood, taken 2 weeks after starting pembrolizumab. The receptors shown here come from an adult with mismatch repair-deficient cancer.

The chain links TRBV19 to TRBJ2-2; the match to TRBD1 covers 9 bases. V shed 4 bases and J 6 bases; nucleotides not matched to a gene: 6. The CDR3 covers 15 residues. Germline V gene data show CDR1 as LNHDA and CDR2 as SQIVND (reference sequence). CDR3 sequence reads: CASSTFDRGAGELFF. The CDR3 nucleotides read TGTGCCAGTAGTACCTTTGACAGGGGGGCCGGGGAGCTGTTTTTT.

The genes are TRBV6-6 and TRBJ1-1, with D possibly matching TRBD1 (6 bases). The germline V and J ends were trimmed by 1 base and 1 base, with 10 bases remaining between them. CDR1 and CDR2 from the germline V gene are MNHNY and SVGAGI (reference sequence). The CDR3 totals 15 residues. The CDR3 nucleotides read TGTGCCAGCAGTTACTTCGGACAGAAGAACACTGAAGCTTTCTTT. It yields the protein CASSYFGQKNTEAFF.

The gene calls are TRBV11-3 and TRBJ2-1; D possibly matches TRBD1 or TRBD2 (5 bases each). The germline V gene encodes CDR1 SGHNT and CDR2 YENEEA. The length of the CDR3 is 14 residues. Trimming stripped 5 bases from V and 4 bases from J, with 12 bases between. Here the CDR3 DNA reads TGTGCCAGCAGCACTGGGACCGGGTACAATGAGCAGTTCTTC. Encoded protein: CASSTGTGYNEQFF.

J is TRBJ1-1 and V is TRBV13, with D unclear. Trimming pared 2 bases from V and 0 bases from J, leaving 19 bases between. The germline V gene encodes CDR1 PRHDT and CDR2 FYEKMQ (reference sequence). This CDR3 has 18 amino acids. Written as DNA, the CDR3 is TGTGCCAGCAGCTTAAGGCCACCAGTGGGGAATATGAACACTGAAGCTTTCTTT. Protein product: CASSLRPPVGNMNTEAFF. The full variable domain, completed using reference TRBV13 and TRBJ1-1, is AAGVIQSPRHLIKEKRETATLKCYPIPRHDTVYWYQQGPGQDPQFLISFYEKMQSDKGSIPDRFSAQQFSDYHSELNMSSLELGDSALYFCASSLRPPVGNMNTEAFFGQGTRLTVV.

The rearrangement links TRBV5-4 to TRBJ1-2; 7 bases are a match to TRBD1. The CDR3 sequence is 17 residues long. The V segment lost 4 bases and the J segment 7 bases; nucleotides outside the gene matches: 19. Germline lookup yields CDR1 SGHNT and CDR2 YYREEE (reference sequence). This CDR3 is CASSTSGTATLWGGYTF. DNA for the CDR3: TGTGCCAGCAGCACTTCCGGGACAGCGACCTTATGGGGTGGCTACACCTTC.

V usage is TRBV6-6 and J usage is TRBJ1-2, with D maybe TRBD1 (5 bases). The germline CDR1 and CDR2 sequences are MNHNY and SVGAGI (reference sequence). Trimming stripped 6 bases from V and 6 bases from J, with 20 bases between. The CDR3 sequence is 15 residues long. The chain's CDR3 is CASSPAGTYTHGYTF. The CDR3 DNA reads TGTGCCAGCAGCCCAGCAGGGACGTACACGCATGGCTACACCTTC.

CDR3 region: CATSRDEGRGATEAFF. In DNA form, the CDR3 reads TGTGCCACCAGCAGAGATGAGGGCAGGGGGGCCACTGAAGCTTTCTTT. V usage is TRBV15 and J usage is TRBJ1-1; 7 positions agree with TRBD1. The CDR3 has 16 residues. Germline CDR1 reads LNHNV; CDR2 reads YYDKDF (reference sequence). The ends lost 0 bases at V and 4 bases at J; junction bases unmatched: 8.

This clone has more than one count but fewer than ten. The J gene is TRBJ2-7, the V gene TRBV19; 9 bases fit TRBD2. Germline CDR1 reads LNHDA; CDR2 reads SQIVND (reference sequence). The CDR3 extends over 14 amino acids. V was pared by 3 bases and J by 7 bases, with 7 bases of the junction left unmatched. CDR3 protein: CASSIPGLAGEQYF. The CDR3 region has the DNA TGTGCCAGTAGTATTCCGGGACTAGCTGGAGAGCAGTACTTC.

To note about this clone: Different DNA sequences within this sample yield the same CDR3. The chain links TRBV2 to TRBJ2-3; TRBD2 aligns across 8 bases. The CDR3 has 15 residues. Germline lookup yields CDR1 SNHLY and CDR2 FYNNEI. The V and J ends lost 7 bases and 3 bases, in that order; junction bases with no gene match: 9. The CDR3 coding sequence is TGTGCCAGCAATTTCGGGGGCGGGGGGACAGATACGCAGTATTTT. Protein sequence: CASNFGGGGTDTQYF.

The rearrangement uses TRBV11-3 and TRBJ2-2; D perhaps matches TRBD1 (6 bases). V lost 2 bases, J lost 6 bases, and 13 bases lay in between. The CDR3 consists of 15 residues. The germline V gene has CDR1 SGHNT and CDR2 YENEEA. The CDR3 loop is CASSLRPGVPGELFF. In DNA form, the CDR3 reads TGTGCCAGCAGCTTACGGCCAGGGGTGCCCGGGGAGCTGTTTTTT.

The chain joins TRBV5-6 to TRBJ2-3, with D unclear. The germline CDR1 and CDR2 sequences are SGHDT and YYEEEE. The CDR3 is 16 residues long. Trimming removed 3 bases from V and 3 bases from J, with 17 bases in between. CDR3 DNA sequence: TGTGCCAGCAGCTACCCCCTCGGGCTAGAAACAGATACGCAGTATTTT. Protein sequence: CASSYPLGLETDTQYF.

This clone was seen just once. The chain is built from TRBV6-1 and TRBJ2-5; the D is unclear. Germline loops: CDR1 MNHNS, CDR2 SASEGT. The CDR3 is 13 residues long. The germline V and J ends were trimmed by 6 bases and 1 base, with 9 bases remaining between them. This CDR3 reads CASSKGSQETQYF. The CDR3 bases are TGTGCCAGCAGCAAGGGTAGCCAAGAGACCCAGTACTTC.

This clone was recorded only once. The rearrangement joins TRBV7-2 to TRBJ2-3, with 14 bases identical to TRBD2. Germline V gene sequence: CDR1 SGHTA, CDR2 FQGNSA. Germline trimming cut 3 bases from V and 0 bases from J; bases unmatched to any gene: 5. This CDR3 comprises 18 residues. The CDR3 nucleotides are TGTGCCAGCAGCTTCGCCGGGACTAGCGGGAGTAGCACAGATACGCAGTATTTT. Residues: CASSFAGTSGSSTDTQYF. Drawing the rest from reference TRBV7-2 and TRBJ2-3, the complete variable domain is GAGVSQSPSNKVTEKGKDVELRCDPISGHTALYWYRQSLGQGLEFLIYFQGNSAPDKSGLPSDRFSAERTGGSVSTLTIQRTQQEDSAVYLCASSFAGTSGSSTDTQYFGPGTRLTVL.

The chain carries TRBV6-5 and TRBJ2-2; D not resolved. The V gene's germline CDR1 is MNHEY and CDR2 SVGAGI. The V end lost 6 bases, the J end lost 9 bases, and 8 bases lay between the germline ends. This CDR3 comprises 11 residues. The CDR3 here is CASRGGWELFF. CDR3 in DNA: TGTGCCAGCAGAGGTGGCTGGGAGCTGTTTTTT.

Here the CDR3 DNA reads TGTGCCAGCAGTTACTATGGGACTGGCGAAAGGGGGGAGACCCAGTACTTC. It translates to CASSYYGTGERGETQYF. The V and J genes are TRBV28 and TRBJ2-5; D is tentatively TRBD1 or TRBD2 (6 bases each). The germline CDR1 and CDR2 sequences are MDHEN and SYDVKM. The length of the CDR3 is 17 residues. V gave up 4 bases and J gave up 5 bases, with 23 bases separating them.

In this sample, this clone turned up a few times. The chain has TRBV7-9 and TRBJ2-6; D is possibly TRBD2 (5 bases). Per the germline V gene, CDR1 is SEHNR and CDR2 is FQNEAQ (reference sequence). This CDR3 has 17 amino acids. Trimming removed 1 base from V and 0 bases from J, with 10 bases in between. The CDR3 loop reads CASSLVVGSSGANVLTF. The CDR3, as DNA: TGTGCCAGCAGCTTAGTGGTGGGGAGCTCTGGGGCCAACGTCCTGACTTTC.

A single count supports this clone. This chain joins TRBV25-1 and TRBJ1-4, with 7 bases matching TRBD1. The germline V gene has CDR1 MGHDK and CDR2 SYGVNS. The CDR3 spans 14 residues. V gave up 6 bases and J gave up 4 bases; unmatched junction bases: 5. Here the CDR3 DNA reads TGTGCCAGCAGCCCGACAGGGTTTAATGAAAAACTGTTTTTT. This gives the protein CASSPTGFNEKLFF.

The genes are TRBV5-4 and TRBJ1-4, with a tentative D call TRBD1 (6 bases). Germline-derived CDR1 and CDR2 are SGHNT and YYREEE (reference sequence). This CDR3 is 14 amino acids long. The ends were cut back, 5 bases at V and 8 bases at J, with 16 bases in the middle. The CDR3 region is CASSLQGIEEKLFF. CDR3 DNA sequence: TGTGCCAGCAGTCTCCAGGGGATAGAGGAAAAACTGTTTTTT.